The T cell receptor beta chain described here comes from a study of cytomegalovirus exposure and HLA in healthy donors. V was trimmed by 3 bases and J by 0 bases, leaving 8 bases between them. Per the germline V gene, CDR1 is SGHTA and CDR2 is FQGNSA. There are 14 residues in the CDR3. The PCR had 60 Vbeta and 13 Jbeta primers. The assay was immunoSEQ multiplex PCR, and TCRdb's table has in-frame clones only and misses some. There are under 55,000 clones in the sample; approximately 70% occur only once, and about 3% lies in the top ten. This clonotype was sampled from a man in his late teens or twenties in good health and CMV-seronegative. This rearrangement joins TRBV7-2 to TRBJ1-1; no reliable D call. Specimen: PBMCs. The CDR3 spells CASSFGAVNTEAFF. CDR3 sequence (DNA): TGTGCCAGCAGCTTTGGCGCGGTGAACACTGAAGCTTTCTTT.